The rows below give T cell receptor beta chains drawn from one sample of a study of Ad26.COV2.S vaccination and SARS-CoV-2 variants. Libraries were prepared by immunoSEQ multiplex PCR; TCRdb keeps only in-frame clonotypes and omits some of them. Of about 390,000 clones in the sample, 70% to 90% were seen once. The starting material was peripheral blood, obtained in a trial of Ad26.COV2.S vaccine versus placebo. Receptor source: a person between 18 and 59 years old who received the Ad26.COV2.S COVID-19 vaccine or a placebo. The CDR3 runs from the conserved cysteine through the conserved F or W. D genes are given only for firm matches. The size field is filled for only some rows; it gives once, few, many or a size class.

J: TRBJ2-1; V: TRBV5-1; D: TRBD2; size: .; DNA: TGCGCCAGCAGCTTAAGCGGGGGGGCCATCAATGAGCAGTTCTTC; CDR3: CASSLSGGAINEQFF
J: TRBJ1-1; V: TRBV11-2; D: .; size: .; DNA: TGTGCCAGCAGCTTAGGGATAGGGAACACTGAAGCTTTCTTT; CDR3: CASSLGIGNTEAFF
J: TRBJ2-5; V: TRBV11-2; D: .; size: once; DNA: TGTGCCAGCAGCTTATCAGAGACCCAGTACTTC; CDR3: CASSLSETQYF
J: TRBJ1-3; V: TRBV10-3; D: TRBD1; size: .; DNA: TGTGCCATCAGTCCCGGGACAGCGGGTGGAAACACCATATATTTT; CDR3: CAISPGTAGGNTIYF
J: TRBJ2-3; V: TRBV19; D: TRBD2; size: .; DNA: TGTGCCAGTAGTATCGGCAGGACTAGCGGGGGTGCAGATACGCAGTATTTT; CDR3: CASSIGRTSGGADTQYF
J: TRBJ1-2; V: TRBV7-9; D: .; size: .; DNA: TGTGCCAGCAGCTTACAGGGTGGCTATGGCTACACCTTC; CDR3: CASSLQGGYGYTF
J: TRBJ2-2; V: TRBV27; D: .; size: .; DNA: TGTGCCAGCAGTTGGGGGACACCCACCGGGGAGCTGTTTTTT; CDR3: CASSWGTPTGELFF
J: TRBJ1-2; V: TRBV11-2; D: .; size: .; DNA: TGTGCCAGCAGCCAAACCGGGCCCTCTAACTATGGCTACACCTTC; CDR3: CASSQTGPSNYGYTF
J: TRBJ1-2; V: TRBV4-3; D: .; size: .; DNA: TGCGCCAGCAGCCAAGAGGGCTATGGCTACACCTTC; CDR3: CASSQEGYGYTF
J: TRBJ1-2; V: TRBV19; D: .; size: .; DNA: TGTGCCAGTAGTAGGACCCCTCCGGGGGATGGCTACACCTTC; CDR3: CASSRTPPGDGYTF
J: TRBJ2-7; V: TRBV4-1; D: TRBD2; size: .; DNA: TGCGCCAGCAGCTATGCGGCGGCAGCGGGGGTATCCTACGAGCAGTACTTC; CDR3: CASSYAAAAGVSYEQYF
J: TRBJ1-2; V: TRBV2; D: TRBD1; size: .; DNA: TGTGCCAGTGGCTTACAGGGGGCGCGATATGGCTACACCTTC; CDR3: CASGLQGARYGYTF
J: TRBJ2-7; V: TRBV4-1; D: TRBD2; size: once; DNA: TGCGCCAGCAGCCCCCCGGGACTAGCGGGCAGCTCCTACGAGCAGTACTTC; CDR3: CASSPPGLAGSSYEQYF
J: TRBJ2-2; V: TRBV5-1; D: .; size: .; DNA: TGCGCCAGCAGCTTCGTCCGAGGAGGCGGGGAGCTGTTTTTT; CDR3: CASSFVRGGGELFF
J: TRBJ2-5; V: TRBV9; D: TRBD2; size: .; DNA: TGTGCCAGCAGCGTAGTAGCGGGGGGTGAGACCCAGTACTTC; CDR3: CASSVVAGGETQYF
J: TRBJ1-1; V: TRBV7-9; D: TRBD1; size: .; DNA: TGTGCCAGCAGCTTGGGGACAGGGGACGCTTTCTTT; CDR3: CASSLGTGDAFF
J: TRBJ1-1; V: TRBV7-9; D: TRBD1; size: .; DNA: TGTGCCAGCAGCGGGGACAGCCGTGAAGCTTTCTTT; CDR3: CASSGDSREAFF
J: TRBJ2-1; V: TRBV7-9; D: .; size: .; DNA: TGTGCCAGCAGCTTACCGTCTTGGAGGCCCGGCAATGAGCAGTTCTTC; CDR3: CASSLPSWRPGNEQFF
J: TRBJ2-1; V: TRBV7-2; D: TRBD2; size: .; DNA: TGTGCCAGCAGCGCTGGACTAGCGGGGAAAGTGCAGTTCTTC; CDR3: CASSAGLAGKVQFF
J: TRBJ2-3; V: TRBV5-1; D: .; size: .; DNA: TGCGCCAGCAGCTTGGGGTGGGGTTCGGGCACAGATACGCAGTATTTT; CDR3: CASSLGWGSGTDTQYF
J: TRBJ1-2; V: TRBV5-1; D: TRBD1; size: .; DNA: TGCGCCAGCAGCCCCGAAACAGGGGGCGCCCATGGCTACACCTTC; CDR3: CASSPETGGAHGYTF
J: TRBJ1-1; V: TRBV15; D: .; size: .; DNA: TGTGCCACCAGCAGAGTGAGATCCCGGACGGCCACTGAAGCTTTCTTT; CDR3: CATSRVRSRTATEAFF
J: TRBJ1-1; V: TRBV5-4; D: TRBD1; size: .; DNA: TGTGCCAGCAGCAGAGACAGGGCGTCGATGAACACTGAAGCTTTCTTT; CDR3: CASSRDRASMNTEAFF
J: TRBJ2-1; V: TRBV7-9; D: .; size: .; DNA: TGTGCCAGCAGCTTTGAGGGTGCGTCATACAATGAGCAGTTCTTC; CDR3: CASSFEGASYNEQFF
J: TRBJ1-6; V: TRBV5-1; D: TRBD1; size: .; DNA: TGCGCCAGCAGCCGACAGGGCCATAATTCACCCCTCCACTTT; CDR3: CASSRQGHNSPLHF
J: TRBJ2-5; V: TRBV29-1; D: .; size: .; DNA: TGCAGCGTGGTCAGGGGCGAGGGGACCCAGTACTTC; CDR3: CSVVRGEGTQYF
J: TRBJ1-3; V: TRBV7-9; D: .; size: .; DNA: TGTGCCAGCAGCCCCGCGGCGACCCTCTCTGGAAACACCATATATTTT; CDR3: CASSPAATLSGNTIYF
J: TRBJ1-1; V: TRBV2; D: .; size: .; DNA: TGTGCCAGCAGGGGGGGGCCGGACACTGAAGCTTTCTTT; CDR3: CASRGGPDTEAFF
J: TRBJ2-3; V: TRBV24-1; D: .; size: .; DNA: TGTGCCACCAGTGATTTGCCGAACTTAGCCACAGATACGCAGTATTTT; CDR3: CATSDLPNLATDTQYF
J: TRBJ2-3; V: TRBV5-4; D: .; size: .; DNA: TGTGCCAGCAGCTTTGGAACTCAATTTGGCACAGATACGCAGTATTTT; CDR3: CASSFGTQFGTDTQYF
J: TRBJ1-4; V: TRBV7-2; D: TRBD1; size: .; DNA: TGTGCCAGCAGCTCAAGTGGACAGGGGGCAGACAAAAAACTGTTTTTT; CDR3: CASSSSGQGADKKLFF
J: TRBJ2-3; V: TRBV11-2; D: .; size: .; DNA: TGTGCCAGCAGTGATGGGCGGGGTGATCCAGATACGCAGTATTTT; CDR3: CASSDGRGDPDTQYF
J: TRBJ2-3; V: TRBV7-2; D: .; size: once; DNA: TGTGCCAGCAGCTTACTTGTAGCAGATACGCAGTATTTT; CDR3: CASSLLVADTQYF
J: TRBJ1-2; V: TRBV4-2; D: .; size: .; DNA: TGTGCCAGCAGCCAAGATCTTCGGGCGCCGGACTATGGCTACACCTTC; CDR3: CASSQDLRAPDYGYTF
J: TRBJ2-2; V: TRBV6-4; D: .; size: .; DNA: TGTGCCAGCAGTTGGGAGGAGAACACCGGGGAGCTGTTTTTT; CDR3: CASSWEENTGELFF
J: TRBJ1-6; V: TRBV27; D: .; size: .; DNA: TGTGCCAGCAGTCTTAGCTCCTATAATTCACCCCTCCACTTT; CDR3: CASSLSSYNSPLHF
J: TRBJ1-1; V: TRBV5-1; D: .; size: .; DNA: TGCGCCAGCGGGGGAGCGAACACTGAAGCTTTCTTT; CDR3: CASGGANTEAFF
J: TRBJ2-7; V: TRBV28; D: TRBD1; size: .; DNA: TGTGCCAGCAGTTTATTGGGACAGGGGGCTAGGGAGCAGTACTTC; CDR3: CASSLLGQGAREQYF
J: TRBJ1-1; V: TRBV7-9; D: TRBD1; size: once; DNA: TGTGCCAGCAGCTTAGGAGACAGGGAAAGCGATGAAGCTTTCTTT; CDR3: CASSLGDRESDEAFF
J: TRBJ1-2; V: TRBV6-5; D: .; size: .; DNA: TGTGCCAGCAGTTACTCCGGGACCAACTATGGCTACACCTTC; CDR3: CASSYSGTNYGYTF
J: TRBJ1-1; V: TRBV3-1/TRBV3-2; D: .; size: .; DNA: TGTGCCAGCAGCCAAGATCTAGAAACGGCCGTTACTGAAGCTTTCTTT; CDR3: CASSQDLETAVTEAFF
J: TRBJ1-4; V: TRBV7-2; D: TRBD1; size: .; DNA: TGTGCCAGCAGCTGGACAGGGGCCCGCGGTGAAAAACTGTTTTTT; CDR3: CASSWTGARGEKLFF
J: TRBJ1-1; V: TRBV27; D: .; size: .; DNA: TGTGCCAGCTCAACTTTGGGGCAGATGAACACTGAAGCTTTCTTT; CDR3: CASSTLGQMNTEAFF
J: TRBJ1-2; V: TRBV5-6; D: TRBD1; size: once; DNA: TGTGCCAGCAGCTATAGGGACAGGGGTTACTATGGCTACACCTTC; CDR3: CASSYRDRGYYGYTF
J: TRBJ2-5; V: TRBV7-9; D: .; size: .; DNA: TGTGCCAGCAGCGCCCGGACTGAGGGGGAGACCCAGTACTTC; CDR3: CASSARTEGETQYF
J: TRBJ1-2; V: TRBV6-5; D: .; size: .; DNA: TGTGCCAGCAGTTATTTAGGGGGTGGCTACACCTTC; CDR3: CASSYLGGGYTF
J: TRBJ2-3; V: TRBV18; D: TRBD2; size: .; DNA: TGTGCCAGCTCCCAAGGACTAGTTGGAGATACGCAGTATTTT; CDR3: CASSQGLVGDTQYF
J: TRBJ1-6; V: TRBV7-2; D: .; size: once; DNA: TGTGCCAGCAGCTGGAGAGATAATTCACCCCTCCACTTT; CDR3: CASSWRDNSPLHF
J: TRBJ2-3; V: TRBV5-1; D: TRBD2; size: .; DNA: TGCGCCAGCAGCCGTAGCGGGGGGGCCACAGATACGCAGTATTTT; CDR3: CASSRSGGATDTQYF
J: TRBJ2-5; V: TRBV6-2/TRBV6-3; D: .; size: .; DNA: TGTGCCAGCAGTTACGCGGGGAGGAGAGAGACCCAGTACTTC; CDR3: CASSYAGRRETQYF
J: TRBJ2-2; V: TRBV30; D: TRBD1; size: .; DNA: TGTGCCTGGAAAGGGACAGGGGATACTGGGGAGCTGTTTTTT; CDR3: CAWKGTGDTGELFF
J: TRBJ2-5; V: TRBV5-1; D: .; size: .; DNA: TGCGCCAGCAGCTTGGGGCACGACGGGCGGGTAGAGACCCAGTACTTC; CDR3: CASSLGHDGRVETQYF
J: TRBJ2-7; V: TRBV5-6; D: .; size: few; DNA: TGTGCCAGCAGCCGGAAACCCCAGGGGAACTACGAGCAGTACTTC; CDR3: CASSRKPQGNYEQYF